This T cell receptor beta chain is drawn from a study of blood T cell repertoires in COVID-19 (dated by TCRdb to 2020 to 2021). Study-level background: Collaborator samples came from the United States, Italy and Spain and covered acute and convalescent phases of COVID-19. The prospective study material was composed of cDNA or gDNA derived from T cells, B-cell-depleted T cells, or PBMCs. Deeply sampled blood TCRbeta repertoires from subjects exposed to, actively infected with, or recovered from COVID-19 were included in the dataset. The repertoires were made available in a free public database intended to serve as a resource for research on the immune response to SARS-CoV-2. Samples came from the ongoing ImmuneRACE study (first 160 participants) plus 1,254 subjects from 6 global collaborators. The sample metadata nearly always contained a de-identified subject ID, COVID-19 status, age in years and sex. HLA class I and class II types, where available, came from metadata supplied by the sample provider rather than from assay-based typing. General findings and caveats noted by the study authors: The amount of clinical and demographic metadata varied by source and participant and was provided uncurated.

The immunoSEQ Assay, a bias-controlled multiplex PCR, was used to amplify TCRbeta CDR3 regions from genomic DNA. As for how the authors treated the data: Within the assay, amplification of reference gene primers was used to estimate how many nucleated cells each sample contained. To quantify the absolute abundance of each unique TCRbeta CDR3 rearrangement, sequence reads were collapsed and filtered. For each sample, productive Simpson clonality was calculated by taking the square root of Simpson's diversity index across productive rearrangements. TCRdb mirrors the immuneACCESS table, restricted to in-frame sequences. Some clones are absent from its copies; in checked studies, under half trace to an unresolved V gene, and the reason for the others is unknown. V and J calls and clone size follow that table, whereas D and trimming were derived from the DNA. The sample profile shows a few hundred thousand clones; 80% to 90% of them were found once. The biggest ten clones account for more than 8.5% of the sample.

In the case of this clone: The clone's antigen remains unknown. No base-level quality is on record; no much larger clone is a single base apart.

V drops 1 base and J drops 8 bases, leaving 15 bases in between. Taken from cysteine to phenylalanine, the CDR3 has 15 residues. Solely the CDR3 DNA is kept, with 45 bases framed from the first base. The germline V gene (reference sequence) specifies LNHNV as CDR1 and YYDKDF as CDR2. One collaborating source in Seattle enrolled patients during active infection and followed them longitudinally through the course of disease. Collaborating institutions collected whole blood in K2EDTA tubes following their own protocols. For TCRbeta analysis, collaborator samples were shipped as frozen whole blood, as isolated PBMCs, or as DNA extracted from either sample type.

Material for sequencing was peripheral blood. In this chain, TRBV15 is recombined with TRBJ2-1; TRBD2 could be the D gene, as 5 bases match. The sequence was collected from a woman aged 70 to 79 with COVID-19, enrolled during active disease. The encoded CDR3 is CATSRGRDPGYEQFF. The DNA sequence is given as TGTGCCACCAGCAGAGGTAGGGATCCGGGATATGAGCAGTTCTTC.